These 4 T cell receptor beta chains came from one sample sequenced in a study of blood T cell repertoires in COVID-19. Assay used: immunoSEQ multiplex PCR; TCRdb lists only in-frame clones, some missing. The table lists some 120,000 clones, roughly 83% of them singletons. The material sequenced was peripheral blood. All receptors derive from a human donor in a cohort sampled during active COVID-19.

A remark on this clone: One end of the junction fails to match germline, which may point to a read error. The chain couples TRBV28 to TRBJ2-3, with a possible D match to TRBD2 (6 bases). This CDR3 has 16 residues. The germline gives CDR1 MDHEN, CDR2 SYDVKM. The CDR3 sequence is CASSLIFPTRTDMQYF. In DNA, the CDR3 is TGTGCCAGCAGTCTTATATTCCCGACTAGAACAGATATGCAGTATTTT.

V gene TRBV7-3 combines with J gene TRBJ2-7; 11 nucleotides match TRBD2. The CDR3 has 16 residues. Per the germline V gene, CDR1 is SGHTA and CDR2 is FQGTGA. J gave up 7 bases and V 5 bases, and 13 bases lay outside the gene matches. CDR3: CASSADHSGRAGEQYF. The DNA for the CDR3 is TGTGCCAGCAGCGCGGACCATAGCGGGAGGGCGGGTGAGCAGTACTTC.

This clone appeared once. The J gene is TRBJ2-3, the V gene TRBV4-3, with 7 bases that match TRBD2. This CDR3 has 16 amino acids. CDR1 and CDR2 from the germline V gene are LGHNA and YSLEER. The J segment lost 5 bases and the V segment lost 3 bases, leaving 11 bases of the junction unmatched. CDR3 DNA: TGCGCCAGCAGCCACGATGTGGCGGGAGTAAGAGATACGCAGTATTTT. Its translation is CASSHDVAGVRDTQYF.

The chain has TRBV9 and TRBJ2-3, with a weak D call TRBD2 (6 bases). Trimming took 0 bases from V and 5 from J, leaving 13 bases between them. From germline, CDR1 is SGDLS and CDR2 YYNGEE. There are 15 residues in the CDR3. CDR3 in DNA: TGTGCCAGCAGCGTAGTCGGGGGACTTCAAGATACGCAGTATTTT. Amino acids: CASSVVGGLQDTQYF.